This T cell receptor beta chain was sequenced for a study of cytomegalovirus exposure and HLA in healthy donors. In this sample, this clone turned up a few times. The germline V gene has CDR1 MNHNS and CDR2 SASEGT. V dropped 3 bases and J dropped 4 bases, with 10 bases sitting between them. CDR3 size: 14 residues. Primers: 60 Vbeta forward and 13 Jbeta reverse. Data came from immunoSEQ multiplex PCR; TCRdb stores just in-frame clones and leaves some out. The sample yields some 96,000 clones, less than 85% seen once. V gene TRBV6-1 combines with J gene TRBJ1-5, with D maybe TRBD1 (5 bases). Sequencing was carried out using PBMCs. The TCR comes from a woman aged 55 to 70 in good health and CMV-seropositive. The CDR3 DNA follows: TGTGCCAGCAGTGAGCCCGACAGAAATCAGCCCCAGCATTTT. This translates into CASSEPDRNQPQHF.